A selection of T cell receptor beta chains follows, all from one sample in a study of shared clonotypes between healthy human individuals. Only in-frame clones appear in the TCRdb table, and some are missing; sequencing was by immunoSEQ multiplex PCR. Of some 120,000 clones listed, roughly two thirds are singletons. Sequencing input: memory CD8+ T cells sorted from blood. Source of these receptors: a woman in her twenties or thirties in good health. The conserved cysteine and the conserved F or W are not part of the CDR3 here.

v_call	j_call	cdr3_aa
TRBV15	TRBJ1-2	ATSPLAGGRNSNYGYT
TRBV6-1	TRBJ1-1	ASTREGRINTEAF
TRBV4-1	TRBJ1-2	ASSQSPRGYGYT
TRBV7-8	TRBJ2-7	ASQGVYEQY
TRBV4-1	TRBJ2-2	ASSQERGWTANTGELF
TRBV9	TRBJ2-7	ASSVAWGTYEQY
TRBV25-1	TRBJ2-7	ASSGTVTYEQY
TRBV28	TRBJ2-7	ATSYGEQY
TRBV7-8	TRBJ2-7	ASSPGQGTGQY
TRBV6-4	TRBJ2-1	ASSDSLLAGGQQF
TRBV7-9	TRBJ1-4	ASSLYNEKLF
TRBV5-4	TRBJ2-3	ASSRGLAGSEDTQY
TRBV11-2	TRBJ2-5	ASSQETQY
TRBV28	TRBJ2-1	ASSLCTGCYGSIYNEQF
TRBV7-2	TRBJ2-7	ASSFRLAGEQY
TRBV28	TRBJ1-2	ASSFRDSSRYGYT
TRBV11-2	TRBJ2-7	ASSPPGGPYEQY
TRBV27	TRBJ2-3	ASSLFGTGTDTQY
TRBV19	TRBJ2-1	ASSRTGSSYNEQF
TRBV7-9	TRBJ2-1	ASSLSGLAGILNEQF
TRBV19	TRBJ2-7	ASSTWSGGAYEQY
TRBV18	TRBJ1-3	ASSPEERRNTIY
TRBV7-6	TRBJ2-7	ASSFAGEGYEQY
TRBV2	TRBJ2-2	ASREAGGRATGELF
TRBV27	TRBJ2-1	ASSTGTYNEQF
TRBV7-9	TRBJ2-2	ASSTRQGAFSGELF
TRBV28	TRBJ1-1	ASSPPLGVGEGAF
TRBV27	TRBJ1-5	ASSSLPVGPQH
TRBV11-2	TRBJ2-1	ASSLGTAGGPGNEQF
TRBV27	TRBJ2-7	ASSSTTLSYEQY
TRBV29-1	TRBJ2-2	SVELSGHNTGELF